The 29 T cell receptor beta chains below all came from one sample that was sequenced in a study of metastatic and nonmetastatic thyroid tumors (dated by TCRdb to the early 2020s). Receptors were amplified or captured by PCR. Sequencing was performed on an Illumina HiSeq 4000. TCRdb trimmed the raw reads at Q25, called clones with MiXCR and kept productive beta chains. Across this sample there are 40,000 to 55,000 clones, with around a sixth seen only once. Clones ranked in the top ten supply 3% of the sample. No patient had received any treatment before thyroid surgery. Specimen: blood. These receptors all come from a female donor with papillary thyroid cancer or a benign thyroid nodule (not recorded which). Some clones in this sample may be carry-over from other donors' samples.

This clone was counted many times. V and J are TRBV28 and TRBJ1-4, with 8 bases lining up with TRBD1. Looked up from germline, CDR1 is MDHEN and CDR2 is SYDVKM. The CDR3 length is 14 residues. V was pared by 4 bases and J by 7 bases, with 5 bases of the junction left unmatched. This CDR3 is CASSSQGASEKLFF. CDR3 in DNA: TGTGCCAGCAGTTCGCAGGGGGCTAGTGAAAAACTGTTTTTT.

Only a few counts were recorded for this clone. V usage is TRBV6-1 and J usage is TRBJ2-7; 8 bases agree with TRBD1. The CDR3 spans 14 residues. V shed 7 bases and J 1 base; nucleotides not matched to a gene: 6. Germline CDR1 MNHNS, CDR2 SASEGT. CDR3 DNA: TGTGCCAGCAATACCGGACAGGGTTCCTACGAGCAGTACTTC. It yields the protein CASNTGQGSYEQYF.

This clone was seen only a few times. The rearrangement uses TRBV28 and TRBJ2-3; D is uncertain. The CDR3 runs to 15 residues. The germline V gene encodes CDR1 MDHEN and CDR2 SYDVKM. Deletions cut 3 bases from V and 0 bases from J, with 10 bases between. The CDR3 reads CASSLGGQSTDTQYF. In nucleotides, the CDR3 is TGTGCCAGCAGTTTGGGCGGTCAGAGCACAGATACGCAGTATTTT.

Points on this clone: It may be a read error: a sequence one base away is much more abundant. The chain employs TRBV2 and TRBJ1-4; possibly TRBD1 for D (6 bases). Germline CDR1 reads SNHLY; CDR2 reads FYNNEI. The length of the CDR3 is 12 residues. With 6 bases removed from V and 9 bases from J, the gap between germline ends came to 11 bases. This chain's CDR3 is CASSATGKKLFF. CDR3 nucleotide sequence: TGTGCCAGCAGCGCAACAGGGAAAAAACTGTTTTTT.

This clone showed up many times. The chain links TRBV6-1 to TRBJ2-1; 7 bases are shared with TRBD2. The V gene end was trimmed by 0 bases and the J gene end by 1 base; junction bases not matched to a gene: 6. The germline V gene encodes CDR1 MNHNS and CDR2 SASEGT. CDR3 length: 17 amino acids. The CDR3 coding sequence is TGTGCCAGCAGTGAAGCGCTTCACGGGAGGTCCTACAATGAGCAGTTCTTC. This codes for CASSEALHGRSYNEQFF.

The chain links TRBV27 to TRBJ1-5; 7 nucleotides agree with TRBD1. The CDR3 contains 16 residues. Looked up from germline, CDR1 is MNHEY and CDR2 is SMNVEV (reference sequence). J was trimmed by 4 bases and V by 6 bases; bases with no gene match: 12. The CDR3 is CASRETGTDLNQPQHF. CDR3 DNA: TGTGCCAGCAGGGAAACCGGGACAGATTTAAATCAGCCCCAGCATTTT.

The table lists this clone with many counts. Distinct nucleotide sequences in the sample also encode this CDR3. The chain has TRBV20-1 and TRBJ2-7; tentative D call: TRBD2 (5 bases). Germline V gene sequence: CDR1 DFQATT, CDR2 SNEGSKA (reference sequence). CDR3 size: 16 residues. Trimming took off 6 bases at V and 0 bases at J, with 21 bases between the two ends. CDR3 region: CSALMGSVARSYEQYF. CDR3 bases: TGCAGTGCACTGATGGGGAGCGTAGCGCGCTCCTACGAGCAGTACTTC.

The chain joins TRBV5-6 to TRBJ2-7; perhaps TRBD1 as D (6 bases). Deletions cut 2 bases from V and 0 bases from J, with 6 bases between. Germline CDR1 reads SGHDT; CDR2 reads YYEEEE. The CDR3 contains 13 residues. The CDR3 DNA reads TGTGCCAGCAGCTTCAGGGGCTCCTACGAGCAGTACTTC. Translated, it gives CASSFRGSYEQYF.

This clone was observed at least ten times. The genes are TRBV20-1 and TRBJ2-5; 8 positions match TRBD2. CDR1 and CDR2 (germline): DFQATT, SNEGSKA (reference sequence). The CDR3 extends over 13 amino acids. V trimming: 2 bases; J trimming: 4 bases; junction bases outside the gene matches: 3. The CDR3 is CSARPSGRETQYF. CDR3 DNA: TGCAGTGCTAGACCGAGCGGGAGAGAGACCCAGTACTTC.

This clone has only one observation. The rearrangement links TRBV20-1 to TRBJ2-3, with 9 bases identical to TRBD2. The CDR3 extends over 17 amino acids. Per the germline V gene, CDR1 is DFQATT and CDR2 is SNEGSKA (reference sequence). V shed 7 bases and J 7 bases; nucleotides not matched to a gene: 21. In nucleotides, the CDR3 is TGCAGTGTTAGGACTAGCGAGTTGGCGGAGACAAGAAATACGCAGTATTTT. It is translated as CSVRTSELAETRNTQYF.

The rearrangement links TRBV28 to TRBJ1-2, with TRBD1 matching over 10 bases. Per the germline V gene, CDR1 is MDHEN and CDR2 is SYDVKM. The CDR3 length is 17 residues. After removal of 7 bases from V and 2 bases from J, the junction contained 13 bases not matched to a gene. CDR3 sequence reads: CASNIHDRGHSNYGYTF. The CDR3 region has the DNA TGTGCCAGCAATATCCACGACAGGGGGCATTCGAACTATGGCTACACCTTC.

The chain couples TRBV5-1 to TRBJ2-5, with D unclear. The CDR3 is 17 amino acids. From germline, CDR1 is SGHRS and CDR2 YFSETQ. Trimming stripped 1 base from V and 0 bases from J, with 16 bases between. CDR3 protein: CASSLCRAAWYQETQYF. The CDR3 DNA reads TGCGCCAGCAGCTTGTGTCGAGCCGCCTGGTACCAAGAGACCCAGTACTTC. The full variable domain, with the rest looked up from reference TRBV5-1 and TRBJ2-5, is KAGVTQTPRYLIKTRGQQVTLSCSPISGHRSVSWYQQTPGQGLQFLFEYFSETQRNKGNFPGRFSGRQFSNSRSEMNVSTLELGDSALYLCASSLCRAAWYQETQYFGPGTRLLVL.

The gene calls are TRBV20-1 and TRBJ1-5; TRBD1 is a possible D gene (5 bases). V lost 0 bases, J lost 5 bases, and 8 bases lay in between. The CDR3 totals 13 residues. The germline V gene has CDR1 DFQATT and CDR2 SNEGSKA (reference sequence). This CDR3 is CSARDGGDQPQHF. The CDR3, as DNA: TGCAGTGCTAGAGATGGGGGAGATCAGCCCCAGCATTTT.

The table lists this clone with a few counts. Since a much larger clone is just one base distant, this may be a read error. CDR3 bases: TGCATCGTTGTAAGCCGGGAGACCCAGTACTTC. Protein product: CIVVSRETQYF. The chain combines TRBV29-1 with TRBJ2-5, with D unresolved. This CDR3 comprises 11 residues. Germline CDR1 reads SQVTM; CDR2 reads ANQGSEA.

This clone was found many times. The chain recombines TRBV19 with TRBJ2-5, with D possibly matching TRBD2 (5 bases). CDR1 LNHDA and CDR2 SQIVND come from the germline V gene (reference sequence). V was shortened by 5 bases and J by 4 bases, with 11 bases between the two germline ends. This CDR3 region has 13 residues. The CDR3 here is CASSVGSGETQYF. The CDR3 DNA sequence: TGTGCCAGTAGTGTGGGGAGCGGAGAGACCCAGTACTTC. Variable domain in full (rest from reference TRBV19 and TRBJ2-5): DGGITQSPKYLFRKEGQNVTLSCEQNLNHDAMYWYRQDPGQGLRLIYYSQIVNDFQKGDIAEGYSVSREKKESFPLTVTSAQKNPTAFYLCASSVGSGETQYFGPGTRLLVL.

This clone showed up many times. CDR3 in DNA: TGTGCCAGCAGCCCCGGACCCTCCTACGAGCAGTACTTC. Amino acids: CASSPGPSYEQYF. The chain couples TRBV7-3 to TRBJ2-7; no clear D. The length of the CDR3 is 13 residues. V shed 5 bases and J shed 0 bases, with 8 bases lying between them. Germline loops: CDR1 SGHTA, CDR2 FQGTGA.

This clone was found many times. The chain uses TRBV5-1 and TRBJ1-1; no definite D call. This CDR3 spans 13 amino acids. Trimming removed 8 bases from V and 3 bases from J, with 14 bases in between. Germline CDR1 reads SGHRS; CDR2 reads YFSETQ. The CDR3 sequence: CASSNSRDTEAFF. CDR3 coding DNA: TGCGCCAGTTCGAATTCGCGGGACACTGAAGCTTTCTTT.

This clone occurred many times. This chain uses TRBV7-2 with TRBJ2-7; D is undetermined. Germline V CDR1 and CDR2: SGHTA, FQGNSA. Trimming shortened V by 0 bases and J by 7 bases, and 7 bases separated the two germline ends. The CDR3 runs 12 residues. The CDR3 loop is CASSLAVGEQYF. The DNA of the CDR3 is TGTGCCAGCAGCTTAGCCGTAGGGGAGCAGTACTTC.

This clone was found many times. The chain carries TRBV9 and TRBJ2-1; D is unclear. CDR1 and CDR2 from the germline V gene are SGDLS and YYNGEE. The CDR3 has 11 amino acids. Trimming took 3 bases from V and 5 from J, leaving 3 bases between them. CDR3: CASSGNNEQFF. CDR3 DNA sequence: TGTGCCAGCAGCGGAAACAATGAGCAGTTCTTC.

This clone appeared many times. The chain has TRBV5-1 and TRBJ2-3, with 7 nucleotides matching TRBD1. The CDR3 length is 15 residues. Unmatched junction bases numbered 7, after V lost 0 bases and J lost 6 bases. The germline V gene encodes CDR1 SGHRS and CDR2 YFSETQ. CDR3 DNA: TGCGCCAGCAGCTTGGGTACAGGGGAATTTGATACGCAGTATTTT. Amino acid sequence: CASSLGTGEFDTQYF.

This clone was seen ten or more times. Other nucleotide sequences from this sample produce the same CDR3. The V and J genes are TRBV28 and TRBJ2-5, with TRBD1 as a possible D gene (5 bases). V lost 5 bases and J 1 base, leaving 32 bases between the germline ends. Per germline, CDR1 MDHEN and CDR2 SYDVKM. CDR3 size: 21 residues. Here the CDR3 reads CASSLSGLGRRGPQAQETQYF. DNA for the CDR3: TGTGCCAGCAGTCTATCCGGGCTCGGAAGGAGAGGTCCACAGGCCCAAGAGACCCAGTACTTC. Drawing the rest from reference TRBV28 and TRBJ2-5, the complete variable domain is DVKVTQSSRYLVKRTGEKVFLECVQDMDHENMFWYRQDPGLGLRLIYFSYDVKMKEKGDIPEGYSVSREKKERFSLILESASTNQTSMYLCASSLSGLGRRGPQAQETQYFGPGTRLLVL.

The genes are TRBV6-1 and TRBJ2-1; D is undetermined. The V gene lost 0 bases and the J gene lost 2 bases, with 8 bases spanning the gap. Germline-derived CDR1 and CDR2 are MNHNS and SASEGT. CDR3 length: 15 residues. In DNA form, the CDR3 reads TGTGCCAGCAGTGAAGCTCCTGGGACCTACAATGAGCAGTTCTTC. This gives the protein CASSEAPGTYNEQFF.

This clone was observed at least ten times. This rearrangement joins TRBV5-6 to TRBJ1-5; D unresolved. Germline assignment: CDR1 SGHDT and CDR2 YYEEEE. This CDR3 contains 15 residues. The V end was cut by 3 bases, the J end by 0 bases, with 10 bases between. CDR3 residues: CASSSHPDSNQPQHF. As DNA, the CDR3 is TGTGCCAGCAGCTCGCACCCAGATAGCAATCAGCCCCAGCATTTT.

This clone was seen at least ten times. The identical CDR3 is also encoded by other nucleotide sequences in the sample. The chain uses TRBV6-5 and TRBJ2-1; weak D call: TRBD2 (6 bases). Germline values: CDR1 MNHEY, CDR2 SVGAGI. The CDR3 is made up of 15 amino acids. V gave up 2 bases and J gave up 3 bases, with 11 bases separating them. CDR3 bases: TGTGCCAGCAGTTACGTGGAGGGAAGCTACAATGAGCAGTTCTTC. Its translation: CASSYVEGSYNEQFF.

In this sample, this clone turned up a few times. One end of the junction does not line up with germline, which may come from a read error. The rearrangement uses TRBV6-1 and TRBJ1-5; 7 nucleotides match TRBD1. Germline CDR1 and CDR2: MNHNS and SASEGT. This CDR3 comprises 14 residues. In nucleotides, the CDR3 is TGTGCCGGCGAGGAGGGGGCTTGTGATCAGCCCCATCATTTT. Its protein product is CAGEEGACDQPHHF.

Turning to this clone: A much bigger clone sits one base away, suggesting this may be a read error. The chain links TRBV7-9 to TRBJ2-3; 8 nucleotides match TRBD2. Germline CDR1 reads SEHNR; CDR2 reads FQNEAQ (reference sequence). V lost 6 bases, J lost 4 bases, and 6 bases stayed unmatched. CDR3 length equals 14 residues. CDR3 residues: CASRGGLGSDTQYF. In nucleotides, the CDR3 is TGTGCCAGCAGGGGGGGACTAGGGTCAGATACGCAGTATTTT. The full variable domain, with the rest looked up from reference TRBV7-9 and TRBJ2-3, is DTGVSQNPRHKITKRGQNVTFRCDPISEHNRLYWYRQTLGQGPEFLTYFQNEAQLEKSRLLSDRFSAERPKGSFSTLEIQRTEQGDSAMYLCASRGGLGSDTQYFGPGTRLTVL.

Remarks on this clone: Other DNA sequences in this specimen translate into the identical CDR3. The chain's CDR3 is CASSWGDRRVYEQYF. The CDR3 DNA is TGCGCCAGCAGCTGGGGGGACAGGCGGGTCTACGAGCAGTACTTC. The gene calls are TRBV5-1 and TRBJ2-7, with 8 bases aligning to TRBD1. The germline gives CDR1 SGHRS, CDR2 YFSETQ. The CDR3 contains 15 residues. Losses at the gene ends were 3 bases for V and 3 bases for J; bases not matched to a gene: 8. Using reference TRBV5-1 and TRBJ2-7 for the parts outside the CDR3, the full variable domain is KAGVTQTPRYLIKTRGQQVTLSCSPISGHRSVSWYQQTPGQGLQFLFEYFSETQRNKGNFPGRFSGRQFSNSRSEMNVSTLELGDSALYLCASSWGDRRVYEQYFGPGTRLTVT.

At least ten counts were recorded for this clone. Other nucleotide sequences from this sample produce the same CDR3. The chain combines TRBV20-1 with TRBJ2-7, with 11 nucleotides matching TRBD2. CDR3 length: 16 amino acids. Losses at the gene ends were 3 bases for V and 4 bases for J; bases not matched to a gene: 11. Germline CDR1 is DFQATT and CDR2 is SNEGSKA (reference sequence). The CDR3 region is CSASPRGSGRAYEQYF. The CDR3 DNA reads TGCAGTGCTAGTCCCCGGGGTAGCGGGAGGGCGTACGAGCAGTACTTC.

The table lists this clone with many counts. This chain uses TRBV5-1 with TRBJ1-3, with D possibly TRBD1 on 6 matching bases. V gave up 0 bases and J gave up 0 bases, with 13 bases separating them. CDR1 and CDR2 from the germline V gene are SGHRS and YFSETQ. The CDR3 has 17 amino acids. CDR3 nucleotide sequence: TGCGCCAGCAGCTTGGCGGGACATCTCTACTCTGGAAACACCATATATTTT. The encoded protein is CASSLAGHLYSGNTIYF.